A single T cell receptor (beta chain) is shown here with its context. The data stem from a study of blood T cell repertoires in COVID-19. The repertoire was sequenced with immunoSEQ multiplex PCR; TCRdb's copy has only in-frame clones and lacks some. The sample lists 130,000 to 150,000 clones; around four fifths were seen once. With 6 bases clipped from V and 6 bases from J, the junction kept 12 bases outside the gene matches. The CDR3 has 15 amino acids. Germline V gene data show CDR1 as MNHNY and CDR2 as SVGAGI (reference sequence). Sequenced material: peripheral blood. The rearrangement joins TRBV6-6 to TRBJ1-1; TRBD1 matches 8 bases. The sequence came from a woman between 40 and 50 years old with active or convalescent COVID-19. Here the CDR3 reads CASRTGARVNAEAFF. In nucleotides, the CDR3 is TGTGCCAGCAGGACAGGGGCAAGGGTCAACGCTGAAGCTTTCTTT.